These 21 T cell receptor beta chains originate from one sample sequenced in a study of T cells in Graves' hyperthyroidism and ophthalmopathy. TCR beta CDR3 region amplification was performed from RNA transcripts. A set of HTBI primers served as the primers for a first-round RT-PCR of the TCR CDR3. In TCRdb, the multiplex PCR reads were re-called with MiXCR into one record per CDR3 protein. This sample has about 700,000 distinct CDR3 sequences, with around 15% found just once. Input material: blood. Every receptor here comes from a woman aged 18-30 years with Graves' hyperthyroidism.

The table lists this clonotype with many counts. The V and J genes are TRBV7-2 and TRBJ2-7; 7 bases agree with TRBD2. This CDR3 contains 14 residues. With 1 base clipped from V and 3 bases from J, the junction kept 3 bases outside the gene matches. The germline CDR1 and CDR2 sequences are SGHTA and FQGNSA. The CDR3 here is CASSLVAGNYEQYF. The CDR3 region has the DNA TGTGCCAGCAGCTTAGTAGCGGGCAACTACGAGCAGTACTTC.

This clonotype was seen a few times. J is TRBJ2-6 and V is TRBV7-9; TRBD1 or TRBD2 may be the D gene (5 bases each). Trimming took off 2 bases at V and 2 bases at J, with 13 bases between the two ends. The CDR3 has 17 amino acids. The germline gives CDR1 SEHNR, CDR2 FQNEAQ (reference sequence). CDR3 sequence reads: CASSLLWDETGANVLTF. The CDR3 coding sequence is TGTGCCAGCAGCTTATTGTGGGACGAGACTGGGGCCAACGTCCTGACTTTC.

This chain joins TRBV4-1 and TRBJ2-7, with D maybe TRBD2 (5 bases). Germline V lookup: CDR1 MGHRA, CDR2 YSYEKL. Trimming shortened V by 4 bases and J by 5 bases, and 15 bases separated the two germline ends. CDR3 length: 14 residues. CDR3 protein: CASSRLLAADEQYF. DNA of the CDR3: TGCGCCAGCAGCCGCCTACTGGCAGCGGACGAGCAGTACTTC.

Many counts were recorded for this clonotype. The V call is TRBV30, the J call TRBJ1-4; D not resolved. The V end was cut by 3 bases, the J end by 0 bases, with 5 bases between. The CDR3 has 13 residues. Germline V gene data show CDR1 as GTSNPN and CDR2 as SVGIG (reference sequence). This chain's CDR3 is CAWRGTTNEKLFF. The CDR3 DNA follows: TGTGCCTGGAGAGGTACAACTAATGAAAAACTGTTTTTT.

This clonotype was seen ten or more times. This rearrangement joins TRBV7-8 to TRBJ2-2; D gene ambiguous. CDR1 is SGHVS, CDR2 FQNEAQ, per germline. With 1 base removed from V and 5 bases from J, the gap between germline ends came to 11 bases. This CDR3 spans 15 amino acids. For the CDR3, the DNA is TGTGCCAGCAGCTTAGGAAGGGTTCGAACCGGGGAGCTGTTTTTT. Its translation: CASSLGRVRTGELFF.

This rearrangement joins TRBV6-1 to TRBJ1-2; TRBD1 might be the D (5 bases). The V gene lost 8 bases and the J gene lost 5 bases, with 24 bases spanning the gap. Germline CDR1 and CDR2: MNHNS and SASEGT. The CDR3 has 16 residues. CDR3: CASYNPAGGGDYGYTF. Here the CDR3 DNA reads TGTGCCAGCTACAATCCAGCGGGTGGGGGAGATTATGGCTACACCTTC.

V and J are TRBV15 and TRBJ1-1; D gene ambiguous. Germline V gene data show CDR1 as LNHNV and CDR2 as YYDKDF (reference sequence). V was shortened by 3 bases and J by 5 bases, with 16 bases between the two germline ends. The CDR3 is 15 residues long. CDR3 coding DNA: TGTGCCACCAGCAGTTCGCGCACGGCGGGTACTGAAGCTTTCTTT. This translates into CATSSSRTAGTEAFF.

The chain recombines TRBV5-1 with TRBJ1-1; unclear D gene. Trimming removed 1 base from V and 8 bases from J, with 15 bases in between. The CDR3 is 14 residues long. Germline V gene sequence: CDR1 SGHRS, CDR2 YFSETQ. CDR3 nucleotides: TGCGCCAGCAGCTTGAATACCGTCTCTGCGGAAGCTTTCTTT. As protein: CASSLNTVSAEAFF.

This clonotype was detected ten times or more. The chain has TRBV11-2 and TRBJ2-5; D unclear. Germline CDR1 is SGHAT and CDR2 is FQNNGV. The CDR3 runs 17 residues. V shed 7 bases and J shed 5 bases, with 26 bases lying between them. The CDR3 spells CASNQMSRFGFEETQYF. The CDR3 DNA reads TGTGCCAGCAACCAGATGAGCCGATTCGGTTTTGAGGAGACCCAGTACTTC.

This clonotype was seen a handful of times. This sequence joins TRBV7-2 and TRBJ2-5; 7 bases map to TRBD2. Unmatched junction bases numbered 8, after V lost 1 base and J lost 6 bases. The CDR3 covers 15 residues. CDR1 is SGHTA, CDR2 FQGNSA, per germline. In nucleotides, the CDR3 is TGTGCCAGCAGCTTAGTTGGGGGAGGGTTTAAGACCCAGTACTTC. Translation gives CASSLVGGGFKTQYF. Together with reference TRBV7-2 and TRBJ2-5, the CDR3 gives the full variable domain: GAGVSQSPSNKVTEKGKDVELRCDPISGHTALYWYRQSLGQGLEFLIYFQGNSAPDKSGLPSDRFSAERTGGSVSTLTIQRTQQEDSAVYLCASSLVGGGFKTQYFGPGTRLLVL.

This clonotype came up many times. V gene TRBV11-2 combines with J gene TRBJ2-7, with a weak D call TRBD1 (5 bases). Germline V CDR1 and CDR2: SGHAT, FQNNGV. The CDR3 loop spans 16 amino acids. With 5 bases removed from V and 6 bases from J, the gap between germline ends came to 23 bases. For the CDR3, the DNA is TGTGCCAGCAGCCATTACAGGAGTCCGGTCCATCGCGAGCAGTACTTC. Its protein is CASSHYRSPVHREQYF. The variable domain in full, completed from reference TRBV11-2 and TRBJ2-7, reads EAGVAQSPRYKIIEKRQSVAFWCNPISGHATLYWYQQILGQGPKLLIQFQNNGVVDDSQLPKDRFSAERLKGVDSTLKIQPAKLEDSAVYLCASSHYRSPVHREQYFGPGTRLTVT.

This clonotype was seen many times. The rearrangement uses TRBV20-1 and TRBJ1-1, with D possibly TRBD1 on 5 matching bases. V was pared by 1 base and J by 6 bases, with 12 bases between. Germline-derived CDR1 and CDR2 are DFQATT and SNEGSKA (reference sequence). The CDR3 has 13 amino acids. This CDR3 is CSARAGGSSEAFF. The CDR3 DNA reads TGCAGTGCTAGAGCCGGGGGATCATCTGAAGCTTTCTTT.

This clonotype was recorded at least ten times. The V gene is TRBV19, the J gene TRBJ1-2; D may be TRBD1 (5 bases). Trimming stripped 5 bases from V and 5 bases from J, with 9 bases between. This CDR3 contains 12 residues. The germline V gene has CDR1 LNHDA and CDR2 SQIVND (reference sequence). The CDR3 DNA follows: TGTGCCAGTAGTGCGGGGGAGTATGGCTACACCTTC. Amino acid sequence: CASSAGEYGYTF.

At least ten counts were recorded for this clonotype. The rearrangement joins TRBV20-1 to TRBJ1-1, with TRBD1 matching over 9 bases. This CDR3 has 14 amino acids. Germline V gene data show CDR1 as DFQATT and CDR2 as SNEGSKA (reference sequence). V lost 6 bases and J lost 6; bases outside the gene matches: 11. Here the CDR3 DNA reads TGCAGTGCCCTCTTCTTCCGACAGGGGGCTGAAGCTTTCTTT. Amino acids: CSALFFRQGAEAFF.

The chain uses TRBV29-1 and TRBJ2-7; no clear D gene. The V end was cut by 4 bases, the J end by 2 bases, with 6 bases between. This CDR3 spans 11 amino acids. Germline CDR1 reads SQVTM; CDR2 reads ANQGSEA. CDR3 protein: CSVVTPYEQYF. The CDR3 DNA sequence: TGCAGCGTTGTCACCCCCTACGAGCAGTACTTC.

This clonotype was seen at least ten times. The chain links TRBV6-2 or TRBV6-3 to TRBJ2-5, with 9 bases aligning to TRBD2. J was trimmed by 5 bases and V by 7 bases; bases with no gene match: 11. The CDR3 runs to 15 residues. The germline V gene encodes CDR1 MNHEY and CDR2 SVGEGT. CDR3 protein: CASTPRREGGETQYF. In DNA, the CDR3 is TGTGCCAGCACTCCCAGGCGGGAGGGCGGGGAGACCCAGTACTTC.

This clonotype was seen a few times. The chain employs TRBV20-1 and TRBJ2-3, with 7 bases lining up with TRBD1. Germline V gene lookup returns CDR1 DFQATT and CDR2 SNEGSKA (reference sequence). The trim removed 6 bases at V and 2 bases at J, leaving 5 bases unmatched. The CDR3 extends over 13 amino acids. DNA of the CDR3: TGCAGTGCCTGGGACAGAAACACAGATACGCAGTATTTT. It translates to CSAWDRNTDTQYF.

This clonotype has more than one count but fewer than ten. This chain joins TRBV7-9 and TRBJ2-7, with 9 bases identical to TRBD1. J was trimmed by 4 bases and V by 3 bases; bases with no gene match: 13. Germline loops: CDR1 SEHNR, CDR2 FQNEAQ (reference sequence). This CDR3 has 17 amino acids. CDR3 in amino acids: CASSLGLTGGLGYEQYF. The CDR3 DNA sequence: TGTGCCAGCAGCTTGGGACTAACAGGGGGCCTAGGATACGAGCAGTACTTC.

In its sample, this clonotype was seen many times. This chain connects TRBV30 to TRBJ2-7; 7 nucleotides agree with TRBD2. From germline, CDR1 is GTSNPN and CDR2 SVGIG (reference sequence). Trimming took 5 bases from V and 4 from J; bases not matched to a gene: 11. The CDR3 is made up of 14 amino acids. The CDR3 sequence is CAWGRAYGDYEQYF. CDR3 DNA sequence: TGTGCCTGGGGGAGGGCCTACGGAGATTACGAGCAGTACTTC.

This clonotype was detected ten times or more. The gene calls are TRBV12-3 or TRBV12-4 and TRBJ2-1; 10 nucleotides agree with TRBD2. The CDR3 has 15 amino acids. V shed 6 bases and J 6 bases; nucleotides not matched to a gene: 8. The CDR3 DNA reads as TGTGCCAGCAGATATAGCGGGAGGAAAGGCAATGAGCAGTTCTTC. Its translation is CASRYSGRKGNEQFF.

This clonotype appeared a few times. The chain couples TRBV6-1 to TRBJ2-2; 8 bases agree with TRBD2. V lost 7 bases to trimming and J lost 0 bases; unmatched junction nucleotides: 4. The CDR3 runs to 15 residues. The germline V gene has CDR1 MNHNS and CDR2 SASEGT. CDR3 amino acids: CASNILAANTGELFF. CDR3 DNA sequence: TGTGCCAGCAACATACTAGCGGCGAACACCGGGGAGCTGTTTTTT.